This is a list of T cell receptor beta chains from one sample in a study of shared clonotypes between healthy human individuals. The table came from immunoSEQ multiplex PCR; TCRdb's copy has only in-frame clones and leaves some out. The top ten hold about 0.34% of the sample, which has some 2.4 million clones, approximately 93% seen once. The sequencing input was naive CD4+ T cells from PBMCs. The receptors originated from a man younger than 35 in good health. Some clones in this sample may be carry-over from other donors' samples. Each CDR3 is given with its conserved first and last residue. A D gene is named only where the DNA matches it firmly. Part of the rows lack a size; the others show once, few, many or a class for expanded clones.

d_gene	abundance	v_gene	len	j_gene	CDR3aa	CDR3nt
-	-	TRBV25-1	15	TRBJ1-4	CASSSAQGLGEKLFF	TGTGCCAGCAGCTCCGCCCAGGGGCTAGGGGAAAAACTGTTTTTT
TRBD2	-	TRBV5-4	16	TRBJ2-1	CASSLLASGRVDEQFF	TGTGCCAGCAGCTTGTTGGCTAGCGGGAGGGTCGATGAGCAGTTCTTC
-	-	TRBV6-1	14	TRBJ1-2	CAGTTGTNLYGYTF	TGTGCCGGGACCACCGGGACCAACCTCTATGGCTACACCTTC
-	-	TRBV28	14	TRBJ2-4	CASGAHLAKNIQYF	TGTGCCAGCGGGGCACATCTAGCCAAAAACATTCAGTACTTC
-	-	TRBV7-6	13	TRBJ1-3	CACIRGSGNTIYF	TGTGCCTGCATCCGGGGATCTGGAAACACCATATATTTT
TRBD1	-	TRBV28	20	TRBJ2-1	CASSSFTNHQGQGDTNEQFF	TGTGCCAGCAGCTCCTTTACCAATCACCAGGGACAGGGGGATACGAATGAGCAGTTCTTC
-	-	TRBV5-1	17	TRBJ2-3	CASSRGLISPTTDTQYF	TGCGCCAGCAGCCGGGGACTCATCTCACCGACAACAGATACGCAGTATTTT
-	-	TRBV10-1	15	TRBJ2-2	CARDSWKGATGELFF	TGCGCCAGAGACTCTTGGAAGGGAGCCACCGGGGAGCTGTTTTTT
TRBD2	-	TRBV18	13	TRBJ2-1	CASTRAGSNEQFF	TGTGCCAGCACCAGAGCGGGATCTAATGAGCAGTTCTTC
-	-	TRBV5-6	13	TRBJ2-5	CASSFWGGETQYF	TGTGCCAGCAGCTTCTGGGGTGGGGAGACCCAGTACTTC
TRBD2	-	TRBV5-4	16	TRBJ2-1	CASQPSLAGVPNEQFF	TGTGCCAGCCAACCTTCACTAGCGGGAGTCCCCAATGAGCAGTTCTTC
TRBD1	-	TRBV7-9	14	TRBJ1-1	CASSEPGQGLNAFF	TGTGCCAGCAGCGAACCGGGACAGGGGTTGAATGCTTTCTTT
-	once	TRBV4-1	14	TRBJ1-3	CASSQEQGRNTIYF	TGCGCCAGCAGCCAAGAACAGGGCCGAAACACCATATATTTT
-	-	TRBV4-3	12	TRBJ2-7	CASSHPVCEQYF	TGCGCCAGCAGCCACCCCGTGTGCGAGCAGTACTTC
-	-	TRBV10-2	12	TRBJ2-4	CASSYRENIQYF	TGCGCCAGCAGTTACAGGGAGAACATTCAGTACTTC
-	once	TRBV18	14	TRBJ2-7	CASSLQQGTYEQYF	TGTGCCAGCTCACTACAACAGGGAACCTACGAGCAGTACTTC
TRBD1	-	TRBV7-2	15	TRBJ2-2	CASSGRDRGEVELFF	TGTGCCAGCAGCGGCCGGGACAGGGGGGAAGTGGAGCTGTTTTTT
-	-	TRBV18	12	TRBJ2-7	CASSPILGEQYF	TGTGCCAGCTCACCAATCTTAGGCGAGCAGTACTTC
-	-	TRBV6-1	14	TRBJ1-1	CASSEVGRHTEAFF	TGTGCCAGCAGTGAAGTGGGGAGACACACTGAAGCTTTCTTT
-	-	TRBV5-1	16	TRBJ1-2	CASSLVPDPATYGYTF	TGCGCCAGCAGCTTGGTACCAGACCCTGCTACCTATGGCTACACCTTC
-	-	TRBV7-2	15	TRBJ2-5	CASSLFGGFQETQYF	TGTGCCAGCAGCTTATTCGGCGGGTTCCAAGAGACCCAGTACTTC
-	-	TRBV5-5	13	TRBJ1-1	CASSWGLNTEAFF	TGTGCCAGCAGCTGGGGGCTTAACACTGAAGCTTTCTTT
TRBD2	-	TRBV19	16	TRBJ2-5	CASSIARLAGVETQYF	TGTGCCAGTAGTATAGCCCGACTAGCGGGAGTAGAGACCCAGTACTTC
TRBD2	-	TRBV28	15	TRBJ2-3	CASPSGTSSTDTQYF	TGTGCCAGCCCGAGCGGGACCTCTAGCACAGATACGCAGTATTTT
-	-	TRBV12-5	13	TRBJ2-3	CASGLTGVDTQYF	TGTGCTAGTGGTTTAACCGGAGTAGATACGCAGTATTTT
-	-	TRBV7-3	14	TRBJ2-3	CASSLTQDTDTQYF	TGTGCCAGCAGCTTAACCCAGGACACAGATACGCAGTATTTT
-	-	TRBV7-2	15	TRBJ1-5	CASSLVRGSNQPQHF	TGTGCCAGCAGCTTAGTGCGGGGGAGCAATCAGCCCCAGCATTTT
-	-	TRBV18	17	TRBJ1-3	CASSPSGPPAPGNTIYF	TGTGCCAGCTCACCCTCGGGGCCCCCAGCACCTGGAAACACCATATATTTT
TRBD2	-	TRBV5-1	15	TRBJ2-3	CASSALAGIIDTQYF	TGCGCCAGCAGCGCCCTAGCGGGAATTATAGATACGCAGTATTTT
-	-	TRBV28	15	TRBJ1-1	CASSLYGEPGTEAFF	TGTGCCAGCAGTTTATACGGCGAACCAGGCACTGAAGCTTTCTTT
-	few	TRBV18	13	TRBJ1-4	CASSPRGDEKLFF	TGTGCCAGCTCACCGAGAGGGGATGAAAAACTGTTTTTT
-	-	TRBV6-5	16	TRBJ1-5	CASSYNPPGAGQPQHF	TGTGCCAGCAGTTACAATCCTCCCGGAGCGGGACAGCCCCAGCATTTT
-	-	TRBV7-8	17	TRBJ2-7	CASSVAYGGQGSYEQHF	TGTGCCAGCAGCGTAGCGTACGGGGGGCAGGGGTCCTACGAGCAACACTTC
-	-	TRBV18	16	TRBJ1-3	CASSPWDGLGRNTIYF	TGTGCCAGCTCACCGTGGGACGGCCTGGGGAGAAACACCATATATTTT
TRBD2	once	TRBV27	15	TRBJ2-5	CASTSSGMYQETQYF	TGTGCCAGCACTTCTAGCGGAATGTACCAAGAGACCCAGTACTTC
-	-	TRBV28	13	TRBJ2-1	CARKAGRNNEQFF	TGTGCCAGGAAGGCGGGACGCAACAATGAGCAGTTCTTC
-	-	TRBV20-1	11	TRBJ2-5	CSAVGGETQYF	TGCAGTGCCGTAGGGGGGGAGACCCAGTACTTC
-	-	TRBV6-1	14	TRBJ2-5	CASTATQYQETQYF	TGTGCCAGCACTGCGACCCAGTACCAAGAGACCCAGTACTTC
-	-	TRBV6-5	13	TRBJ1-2	CASSYRQSYGYTF	TGTGCCAGCAGTTACCGGCAGTCCTATGGCTACACCTTC
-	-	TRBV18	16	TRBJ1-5	CASSPAGRVGDQPQHF	TGTGCCAGCTCACCAGCAGGCAGGGTTGGCGATCAGCCCCAGCATTTT
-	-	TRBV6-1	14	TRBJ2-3	CASRGYASTDTQYF	TGTGCCAGCAGGGGATATGCTAGCACAGATACGCAGTATTTT
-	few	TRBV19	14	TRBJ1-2	CASRRDTLWTGYTF	TGTGCCAGTAGGCGGGACACACTGTGGACTGGCTACACCTTC
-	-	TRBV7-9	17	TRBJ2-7	CASSLEFPSASSYEQYF	TGTGCCAGCAGCTTAGAATTCCCTAGCGCGAGCTCCTACGAGCAGTACTTC
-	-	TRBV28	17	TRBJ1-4	CASSPNFRLTQWEKLFF	TGTGCCAGCAGTCCCAATTTTCGCCTCACCCAGTGGGAAAAACTGTTTTTT
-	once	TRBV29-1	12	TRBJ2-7	CSVAWSTYEQYF	TGCAGCGTGGCGTGGTCGACTTACGAGCAGTACTTC
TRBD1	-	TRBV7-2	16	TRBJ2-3	CASSPQGAFGTDTQYF	TGTGCCAGCAGCCCCCAGGGGGCTTTCGGCACAGATACGCAGTATTTT
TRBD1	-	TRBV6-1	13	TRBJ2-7	CASGGQLHYEQYF	TGTGCCAGCGGGGGACAGCTACATTACGAGCAGTACTTC
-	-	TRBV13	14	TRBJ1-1	CASSLTQRNTEAFF	TGTGCCAGCAGCTTGACTCAGAGGAACACTGAAGCTTTCTTT
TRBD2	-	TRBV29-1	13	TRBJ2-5	CSVEVAGKETQYF	TGCAGCGTTGAAGTAGCGGGGAAAGAGACCCAGTACTTC
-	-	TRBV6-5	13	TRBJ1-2	CASSYRGQYGYTF	TGTGCCAGCAGTTACCGCGGACAGTATGGCTACACCTTC
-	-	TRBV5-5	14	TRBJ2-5	CASSPPPPIETQYF	TGTGCCAGCAGCCCCCCACCCCCTATAGAGACCCAGTACTTC
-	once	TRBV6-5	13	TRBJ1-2	CAGRYRANYGYTF	TGTGCCGGCCGGTACCGAGCTAACTATGGCTACACCTTC
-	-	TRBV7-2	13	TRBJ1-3	CASSLDGRNTIYF	TGTGCCAGCAGCTTAGATGGGAGAAACACCATATATTTT
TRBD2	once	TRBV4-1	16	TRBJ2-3	CASSQVQRGTWDTQYF	TGCGCCAGCAGCCAAGTCCAGCGGGGGACTTGGGATACGCAGTATTTT
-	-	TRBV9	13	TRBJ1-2	CASSVVGNYGYTF	TGTGCCAGCAGCGTAGTAGGCAACTATGGCTACACCTTC
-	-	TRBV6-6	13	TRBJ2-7	CASRPGTSYEQYF	TGTGCCAGCAGACCCGGGACGTCGTACGAGCAGTACTTC
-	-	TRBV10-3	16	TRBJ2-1	CAISEPRVLGDNEQFF	TGTGCCATCAGTGAGCCTAGGGTCTTGGGGGACAATGAGCAGTTCTTC